This T cell receptor beta chain was captured in a study of T-cell reconstitution after alpha-beta-depleted transplantation in children. Germline V lookup: CDR1 DFQATT, CDR2 SNEGSKA (reference sequence). Trimming removed 3 bases from V and 4 bases from J, with 9 bases in between. The CDR3 contains 12 residues. Unique molecular identifiers were built into the TCRbeta library. TCRdb independently ran MiXCR on the PCR reads; one entry per CDR3 protein. The sample has about 420,000 distinct CDR3 sequences; about 17% are singletons. The chain combines TRBV20-1 with TRBJ1-2; D might be TRBD1 (5 bases). This sample comprised PBMCs, mostly from graft donor cells, obtained 360 days after TCRalphabeta/CD19-depleted stem cell transplant. This TCR was recovered from a boy in the first two years of life who had a stem cell transplant for Wiskott-Aldrich syndrome, so the T cells may come from the graft donor. The CDR3 DNA is TGCAGTGCTAGTCAGGGTAGCTATGGCTACACCTTC. It yields the protein CSASQGSYGYTF.